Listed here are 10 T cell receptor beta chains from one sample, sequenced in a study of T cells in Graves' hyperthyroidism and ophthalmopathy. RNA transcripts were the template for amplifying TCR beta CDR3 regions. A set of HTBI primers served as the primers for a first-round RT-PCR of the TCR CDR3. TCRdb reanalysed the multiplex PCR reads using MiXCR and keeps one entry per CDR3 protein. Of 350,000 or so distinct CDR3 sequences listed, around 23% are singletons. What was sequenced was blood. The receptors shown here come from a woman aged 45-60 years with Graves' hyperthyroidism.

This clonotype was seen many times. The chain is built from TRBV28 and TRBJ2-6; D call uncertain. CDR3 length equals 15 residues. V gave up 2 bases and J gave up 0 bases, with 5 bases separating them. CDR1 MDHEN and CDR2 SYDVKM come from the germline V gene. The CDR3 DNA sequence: TGTGCCAGCAGTTTAAAAGTCTCTGGGGCCAACGTCCTGACTTTC. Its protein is CASSLKVSGANVLTF.

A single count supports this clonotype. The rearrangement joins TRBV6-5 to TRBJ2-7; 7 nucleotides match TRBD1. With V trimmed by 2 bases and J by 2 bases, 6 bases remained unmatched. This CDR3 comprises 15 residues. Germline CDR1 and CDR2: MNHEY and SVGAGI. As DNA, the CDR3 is TGTGCCAGCAGTTACGACCGGGACAGAGCCTACGAGCAGTACTTC. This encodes CASSYDRDRAYEQYF.

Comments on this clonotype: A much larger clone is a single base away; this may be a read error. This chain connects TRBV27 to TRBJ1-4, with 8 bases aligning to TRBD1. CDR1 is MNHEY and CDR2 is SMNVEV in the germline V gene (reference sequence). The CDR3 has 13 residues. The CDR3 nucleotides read TGTGCCAGCAGTTTTCTGGACAGGGATCAACTGGTTTTT. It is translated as CASSFLDRDQLVF.

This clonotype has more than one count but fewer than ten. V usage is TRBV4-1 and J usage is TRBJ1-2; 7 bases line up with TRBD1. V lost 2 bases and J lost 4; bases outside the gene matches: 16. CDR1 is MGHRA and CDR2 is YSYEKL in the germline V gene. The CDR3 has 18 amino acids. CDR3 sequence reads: CASSQPPTGSKAIYGYTF. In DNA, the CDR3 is TGCGCCAGCAGCCAACCTCCGACAGGGTCAAAGGCGATCTATGGCTACACCTTC.

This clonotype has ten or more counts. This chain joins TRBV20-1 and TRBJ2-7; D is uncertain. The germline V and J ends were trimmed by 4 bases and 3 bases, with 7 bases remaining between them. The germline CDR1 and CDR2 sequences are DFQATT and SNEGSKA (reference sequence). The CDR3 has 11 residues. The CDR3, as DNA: TGCAGTGCTACTGACGGCTACGAGCAGTACTTC. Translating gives CSATDGYEQYF.

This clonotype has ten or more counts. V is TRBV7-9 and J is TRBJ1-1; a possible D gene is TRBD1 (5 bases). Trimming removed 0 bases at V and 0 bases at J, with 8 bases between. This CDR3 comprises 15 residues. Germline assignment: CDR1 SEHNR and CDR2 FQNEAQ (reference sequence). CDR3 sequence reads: CASSLATGMNTEAFF. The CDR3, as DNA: TGTGCCAGCAGCTTAGCAACAGGCATGAACACTGAAGCTTTCTTT.

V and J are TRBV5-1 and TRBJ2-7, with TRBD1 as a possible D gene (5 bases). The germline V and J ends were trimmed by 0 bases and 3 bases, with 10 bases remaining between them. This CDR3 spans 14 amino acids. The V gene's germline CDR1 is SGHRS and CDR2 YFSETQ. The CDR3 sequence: CASSLEGSIYEQYF. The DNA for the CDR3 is TGCGCCAGCAGCTTGGAGGGGTCAATCTACGAGCAGTACTTC.

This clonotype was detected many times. The CDR3 loop reads CASGGTGTAYNEQFF. In nucleotides, the CDR3 is TGTGCCAGTGGGGGGACCGGGACAGCTTACAATGAGCAGTTCTTC. The V gene is TRBV27, the J gene TRBJ2-1, with D tentatively TRBD1 (7 bases). Deletions cut 9 bases from V and 4 bases from J, with 19 bases between. This CDR3 contains 15 residues. From germline, CDR1 is MNHEY and CDR2 SMNVEV (reference sequence).

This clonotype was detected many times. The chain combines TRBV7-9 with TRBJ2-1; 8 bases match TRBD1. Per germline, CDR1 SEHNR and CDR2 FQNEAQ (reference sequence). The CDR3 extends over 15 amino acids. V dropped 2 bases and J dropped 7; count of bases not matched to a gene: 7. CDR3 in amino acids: CASSLLSRGLNEQFF. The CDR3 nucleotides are TGTGCCAGCAGCTTATTGTCCAGGGGGCTGAATGAGCAGTTCTTC.

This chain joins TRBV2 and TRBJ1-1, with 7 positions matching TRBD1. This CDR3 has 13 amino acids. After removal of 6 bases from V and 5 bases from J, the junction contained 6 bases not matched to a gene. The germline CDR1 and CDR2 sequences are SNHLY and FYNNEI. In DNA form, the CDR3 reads TGTGCCAGCAGCTTGGGACAGCTAACTGAAGCTTTCTTT. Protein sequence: CASSLGQLTEAFF. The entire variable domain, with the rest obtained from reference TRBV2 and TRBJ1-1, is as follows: EPEVTQTPSHQVTQMGQEVILRCVPISNHLYFYWYRQILGQKVEFLVSFYNNEISEKSEIFDDQFSVERPDGSNFTLKIRSTKLEDSAMYFCASSLGQLTEAFFGQGTRLTVV.